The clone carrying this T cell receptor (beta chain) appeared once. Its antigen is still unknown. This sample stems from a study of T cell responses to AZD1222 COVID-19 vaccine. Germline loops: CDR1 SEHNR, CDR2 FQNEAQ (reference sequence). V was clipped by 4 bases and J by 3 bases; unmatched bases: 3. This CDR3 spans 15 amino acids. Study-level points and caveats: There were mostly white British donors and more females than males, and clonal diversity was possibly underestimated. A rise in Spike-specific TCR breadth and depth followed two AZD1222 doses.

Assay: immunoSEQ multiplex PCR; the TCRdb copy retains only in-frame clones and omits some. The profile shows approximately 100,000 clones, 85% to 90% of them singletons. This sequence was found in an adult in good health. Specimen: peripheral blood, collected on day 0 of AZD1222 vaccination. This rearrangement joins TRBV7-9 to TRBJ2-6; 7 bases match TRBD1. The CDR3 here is CASSSTGVGANVLTF. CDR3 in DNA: TGTGCCAGCAGCTCTACAGGGGTTGGGGCCAACGTCCTGACTTTC.